The entry below gives a single T cell receptor beta chain sequence along with its context. The repertoire was sequenced with immunoSEQ multiplex PCR; TCRdb's copy has only in-frame clones and lacks some. The sample includes 200,000 to 250,000 clones, 84% of them seen just once. The V gene end was trimmed by 2 bases and the J gene end by 6 bases; junction bases not matched to a gene: 4. Per germline, CDR1 LGHNA and CDR2 YNFKEQ. This CDR3 has 15 amino acids. These data belong to a study of blood T cell repertoires in COVID-19. Study overall: The study drew acute and convalescent COVID-19 samples from the United States, Italy and Spain. PBMCs, B-cell-depleted T cells, or T cells provided the cDNA or gDNA that made up the material.

V and J are TRBV4-2 and TRBJ2-7, with 13 bases that match TRBD2. This receptor was identified in a man aged 25 to 40 with active or convalescent COVID-19. What was sequenced was peripheral blood. DNA for the CDR3: TGTGCCAGCAGCCAACCCGGGACTAGCGGGACCGAGCAGTACTTC. This translates into CASSQPGTSGTEQYF.